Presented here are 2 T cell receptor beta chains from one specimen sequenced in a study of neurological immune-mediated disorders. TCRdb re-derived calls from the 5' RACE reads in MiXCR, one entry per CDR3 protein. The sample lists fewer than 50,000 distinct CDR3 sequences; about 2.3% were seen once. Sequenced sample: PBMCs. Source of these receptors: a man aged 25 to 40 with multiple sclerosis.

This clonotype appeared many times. The DNA of the CDR3 is TGCGCCAGCAGCTTGGTTTTTAGGGGAGGTTACGAGCAGTACTTC. Protein: CASSLVFRGGYEQYF. The rearrangement joins TRBV5-1 to TRBJ2-7; a weak D match, TRBD2 (6 bases). The CDR3 runs 15 residues. V lost 0 bases to trimming and J lost 4 bases, with 14 bases between them. Germline lookup yields CDR1 SGHRS and CDR2 YFSETQ.

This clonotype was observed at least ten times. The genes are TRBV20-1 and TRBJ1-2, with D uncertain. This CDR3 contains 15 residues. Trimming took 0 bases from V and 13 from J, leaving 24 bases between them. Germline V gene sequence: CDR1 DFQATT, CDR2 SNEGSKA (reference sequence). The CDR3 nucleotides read TGCAGTGCTAGAGATCTGTCAGATTCGGGCCTATGGGGCACCTTC. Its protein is CSARDLSDSGLWGTF.